This T cell receptor beta chain was documented in a study of cytomegalovirus exposure and HLA in healthy donors (dated by TCRdb to 2015 to 2018). The study in broad terms: An earlier analysis of approximately 550 of the donors reported about 250 Gb of sequence data and some 100 million unique TCR beta sequences from 190 million or so T cells. Roughly 300 gigabases of sequencing data and 78 million or so unique TCR sequences were included in an early release covering about 600 HLA-typed donors. Among the 398 genotyped donors, 75% to 90% belonged to the genetic ancestry cluster associated with self-reported Caucasian donors. The study aimed to test whether cataloging public T cell receptors could reveal signatures of past pathogen exposure. The T cell repertoires of under 700 subjects were profiled by immunosequencing and related to cytomegalovirus serostatus. A separate validation cohort of 100 to 150 different subjects was used in addition to the 666-subject first cohort. To predict cytomegalovirus infection status, the study brought together high-throughput TCR immunosequencing, statistical association of individual TCRs with disease status, and machine learning. A later analysis re-examined previously published TCR beta repertoires from hundreds of donors and added high-resolution HLA genotyping to investigate patterns of TCR occurrence. Rather than drawing on any new phenotypic data, the later analysis identified candidate immune exposures from TCR beta sequences and the way those sequences occurred across donors. An earlier analysis of approximately 630 of the donors applied high-throughput TCR beta sequencing to assess whether each TCR beta V gene segment acted as functional or pseudogenic. Donor age, sex, ethnicity and CMV serostatus were collected together with the repertoire data. In a later genetic analysis, genome-wide SNP genotypes for about three fifths of the roughly 670 donors were used, and that subset was treated as a discovery cohort. All discovery cohort repertoires had been generated using a single sequencing platform. Class I and class II HLA loci were covered by the typing at four-digit resolution. The number of donors typed differed by locus, with 629-630 for A, B, C, DRB1 and DQB1, approximately 500 for DQA1, approximately 570 for DPA1, and over 400 for DPB1. Because of strong linkage in the cohort, four or five DR-DQ haplotypes were treated as single units for association and clustering. On average, 235,054 unique TCR beta nucleotide sequences were sequenced per donor among 398 genotyped donors of the cohort, with roughly 18% of those sequences being non-productive.

What the work shows at the level of the full study, not this receptor alone: This cohort had only TCR beta chains sequenced, and the lack of alpha or paired-chain data limited which features could be detected. Three of the identified cytomegalovirus-associated TCR beta chains were confirmed in vitro to be specific for cytomegalovirus antigens. In a later analysis, most CMV-associated TCR beta chains were found to appear HLA-restricted, with HLA associations seemingly driven largely by CMV exposure. The presence/absence analyses assumed that sequencing depth was roughly uniform across donors, and that assumption may not be true. The classifier was reported to diagnose cytomegalovirus status with high specificity and sensitivity in both the original and validation cohorts. Correlated functional status among segregating V segments might reflect linkage disequilibrium, but an unknown experimental factor could not be ruled out. A later analysis found that TCR association rates varied across HLA loci, with DRB1 alleles showing the most associated TCRs and HLA-C alleles the fewest. A later analysis associated 16,951 TCR beta sequences with specific HLA alleles at a false discovery rate of 0.05. In an earlier analysis of 587 of the donors, most TCR beta V segments appeared in productive rearrangements about 87% or about 30% of the time, broadly matching IMGT annotations. In a later analysis, several top co-occurrence clusters were reported to appear linked to parvovirus B19, influenza, CMV and Epstein-Barr virus. The sequencing pipeline was judged likely to have produced a cluster of highly shared sequence variants as a technical artifact. For the cohort, immune exposure information was limited to CMV serostatus. According to a later genetic analysis, donors in an Asian-associated ancestry cluster had fewer N-insertions in productive TCRs than the approximately 650-donor mean. Because HLA typing was unavailable for some donors at each locus, only the typed subset was used in association tests. According to the authors, the approach could potentially be generalized to other disease states and immunological phenotypes. V-gene and J-gene trimming of TCR beta chains was associated with a missense DCLRE1C variant in a later genetic analysis, and the association was replicated in an independent cohort. In a later analysis, HLA-associated TCR beta chains were found to be more clonally expanded and to have lower generation probabilities than equally common non-associated chains. When HLA alleles, especially DR and DQ, strongly co-occurred, TCR associations were difficult to assign to individual alleles. A further reported finding was that TCR beta sequences accurately predicted the HLA-A and HLA-B alleles for most subjects in the first cohort. A total of fewer than 200 TCR beta chains were listed by the study as associated with cytomegalovirus. Some IMGT-functional V segments, including TRBV6-2 and TRBV6-3, could not be distinguished by the 87-base-pair reads and were therefore excluded. Most TCR sequences were observed very rarely across donors, whereas some public TCRs were present in many individuals. The earlier analysis of fewer than 750 of the donors excluded fewer than 20 rarely observed V segments, including chromosome 9 orphons, because counts were too low.

Sequences SQVTM (CDR1) and ANQGSEA (CDR2) are obtained from the germline V gene. From cysteine to phenylalanine, the CDR3 is 14 amino acids long. Only the CDR3 DNA stays, 42 bases, in frame from base 1. The germline ends are 16 bases apart after V is trimmed by 4 bases and J by 6 bases. Library preparation employed the immunoSEQ multiplex PCR assay. For the multiplex PCR, a mixture combining 60 forward primers for TCR Vbeta segments and 13 reverse primers for TCR Jbeta segments was used. Amplification of the CDR3 region of rearranged TCR beta genes was performed with a multiplex PCR assay on genomic DNA. Amplified TCR beta libraries were sequenced as 87-base-pair reads on the Illumina HiSeq System. Under the source paper's analysis protocol: A later analysis tallied tens of millions of unique TCR beta chains across the 640 or so repertoires, and some 10 million of those chains were shared by two or more donors. To remove PCR and sequencing errors, raw reads were error-corrected and collapsed into unique sequences using a nearest-neighbor algorithm that merged closely related sequences. Alignment of CDR3 sequences to IMGT reference sequences was used to assign V, D and J gene segments. For a sequence to be retained, at least a six-nucleotide match to both a V gene segment and a J gene segment was required. Rearrangements were called productive when the CDR3 lacked stop codons and stayed in frame with V and J; all others were non-productive. Following IMGT convention, CDR3 was defined as the stretch from the second conserved V-encoded cysteine to the conserved J-encoded phenylalanine. The earlier analysis of 500 to 600 of the donors excluded sequences that lacked an unambiguous match to a single V gene segment. An earlier analysis of 587 of the donors classified V segments as functional when productive rearrangements were above 56.7% and as segregating when the standard deviation between donors was above 5%. A statistical classification framework was developed to diagnose cytomegalovirus status using the catalog of TCR beta chain sequences. A later analysis assigned V and J genes by comparing TCR nucleotide sequences with IMGT/GENE-DB human TR gene sequences. In a later analysis, CDR3 sequences and most-parsimonious VDJ recombination scenarios were assigned using the TCRdist pipeline. A later analysis defined each TCR beta chain by its CDR3 amino acid sequence plus V-gene family, and excluded reads lacking a unique V-gene family. In a later analysis, approximately 640 highly shared, low-generation-probability nucleotide sequences were removed to address suspected cross-contamination and a sequencing artifact. In a later analysis, a clonal expansion index was calculated for each public chain from normalized within-repertoire ranks of inferred template counts. In a later analysis, generation probabilities were computed with a VDJ recombination model fitted to out-of-frame rearrangements, and the resulting probabilities were checked against IGoR. Hypergeometric tests were used in a later analysis to score TCR-TCR, TCR-HLA and TCR-CMV co-occurrence, with a repertoire-size bias correction applied to the TCR pairs. False discovery rates were estimated in a later analysis by permuting HLA or CMV assignments 20 times. A later analysis grouped co-occurring TCRs with DBSCAN, adding TCRdist sequence similarity when clustering within HLA-allele-positive subsets. For co-occurrence clustering, repertoires with fewer than 30,000 or more than 120,000 public chains were excluded, along with a handful of repertoires with anomalous nucleotide sharing. TCRdb carries this immuneACCESS record with in-frame sequences only. Its versions omit some clonotypes, under half of them owing to an unresolved V gene in the studies checked, with the rest unexplained. The V and J calls and clone size are taken from that table; D and trimming were inferred from the DNA. The sample profile shows some 180,000 clones; 77% of them were found once. The ten largest clones capture 3.7% of the sample.

The cohort consisted of approximately 690 healthy bone marrow donors. At the time of sampling, all cohort members were nominally healthy, though unrecorded immune exposures were likely present. The donor was CMV seropositive and belonged to the group of about 290 seropositive cohort members. Every donor gave a peripheral blood sample, and the peripheral blood mononuclear cells from that sample were used for TCR beta sequencing. The Qiagen DNeasy Blood Extraction Kit was used to extract genomic DNA from the blood cell samples. Points on this clone: Its antigen remains undetermined. No base quality values were provided; no much bigger clone lies one nucleotide off.

The sequencing input was PBMCs. The TCR sequence derives from a woman between 55 and 75 years old in good health and CMV-seropositive. The sequence joins TRBV29-1 to TRBJ2-1, and possibly TRBD1, on 5 matching bases. The nucleotide sequence is given as TGCAGCGTTGCTTTCATGGTTGGGGCCAATGAGCAGTTCTTC. This gives the protein CSVAFMVGANEQFF.